This TCR beta chain was obtained from a study of T cells in localized non-small cell lung cancer. The CDR3 extends over 15 amino acids. Germline CDR1 reads SGHDN; CDR2 reads FVKESK. Trimming at V came to 3 bases and at J to 6 bases, leaving 8 bases not matched to a gene. Findings and caveats of the study: Clonality peaked in uninvolved adjacent lung rather than tumor. Increased T cell density in blood showed an association with longer overall survival. Adjacent lung tissue had a median 57 of the top 100 clones found in the tumor.

With regard to this clone: Its antigen is as yet unknown.

Using immunoSEQ multiplex PCR, the repertoire was profiled, and TCRdb retains in-frame clones only, with some absent. The table lists about 30,000 clones, about 90% of them singletons. The chain has TRBV14 and TRBJ2-1, with TRBD1 identical over 7 bases. This clonotype was sampled from a man between 40 and 69 years old with stage II lung adenocarcinoma. Specimen: PBMCs, collected before any cancer treatment. The CDR3 loop is CASSQRTGFGNEQFF. The CDR3 coding sequence is TGTGCCAGCAGCCAGAGGACAGGCTTTGGCAATGAGCAGTTCTTC.